The rows below give T cell receptor beta chains drawn from one sample of a study of blood T cell repertoires in COVID-19. Sequencing was performed with immunoSEQ multiplex PCR; in TCRdb, only in-frame clones are kept and a portion is missing. The sample includes 200,000 to 300,000 clones, more than 70% seen only once; the top ten take roughly 6.3%. Sequencing was performed on peripheral blood. The receptors were gathered from a woman under 40 with COVID-19, enrolled during active disease. CDR3s include the opening cysteine and the closing phenylalanine or tryptophan. D genes are given only for firm matches. The listing skips clone size in some rows; elsewhere it reads once, few, many or a size class.

j_call clone_size d_call v_call cdr3_nt cdr3_aa
TRBJ1-2 . TRBD1 TRBV19 TGTGCCAGTAGTGGAGGACAGGGGGCCGGCTATGGCTACACCTTC CASSGGQGAGYGYTF
TRBJ1-2 few TRBD1 TRBV5-6 TGTGCCAGCAGCATATACAGGGGAAACTACACCTTC CASSIYRGNYTF
TRBJ2-6 . . TRBV7-2 TGTGCCAGCAGCTTATCCCCTGGCTCATCTGGGGCCAACGTCCTGACTTTC CASSLSPGSSGANVLTF
TRBJ1-6 . . TRBV2 TGTGCCAGCGGGGGGGATTCACCCCTCCACTTT CASGGDSPLHF
TRBJ2-3 . . TRBV13 TGTGCCAGCAGCTTACGGACAACGGGTCCCCAAACAGATACGCAGTATTTT CASSLRTTGPQTDTQYF
TRBJ1-3 . . TRBV11-2 TGTGCCAGCAGCCCGACCGAGGGCAACACCATATATTTT CASSPTEGNTIYF
TRBJ2-2 . . TRBV5-1 TGCGCCAGCAGCTTGTGGGCAGAGAACACCGGGGAGCTGTTTTTT CASSLWAENTGELFF
TRBJ2-1 . TRBD1 TRBV7-9 TGTGCCAGCAGCGGGGGACAGGGGAACTACAATGAGCAGTTCTTC CASSGGQGNYNEQFF
TRBJ2-1 . TRBD2 TRBV7-2 TGTGCCAGCAGCTTAGAGGGGACTAGCGGAGCCTACAATGAGCAGTTCTTC CASSLEGTSGAYNEQFF
TRBJ1-1 once . TRBV11-3 TGTGCCAGCAGCCCTTTCGCGGGGTACACTGAAGCTTTCTTT CASSPFAGYTEAFF
TRBJ2-1 . . TRBV6-2/TRBV6-3 TGTGCCAGCAGTTACAGGTCGGTGGGGAGCTCCTACAATGAGCAGTTCTTC CASSYRSVGSSYNEQFF
TRBJ2-1 once TRBD2 TRBV6-6 TGTGCCAGCAGTCCCCGGGGGGGGCACAATGAGCAGTTCTTC CASSPRGGHNEQFF
TRBJ2-3 . . TRBV3-1/TRBV3-2 TGTGCCAGCAGCCAAGAAGGAGGACGGGGGCAGTATTTT CASSQEGGRGQYF
TRBJ1-2 . . TRBV4-3 TGCGCCAGCAGCCAAGATCCGGGCAGGGTGGGCGGCTACACCTTC CASSQDPGRVGGYTF
TRBJ1-4 . TRBD1 TRBV7-6 TGTGCCAGCAGCCGACAGGGACAGGGACTCGAAAAACTGTTTTTT CASSRQGQGLEKLFF
TRBJ2-1 . . TRBV30 TGTGCTGGCGATCGCACGGGAGCCTACAATGAGCAGTTCTTC CAGDRTGAYNEQFF
TRBJ2-3 once . TRBV7-2 TGTGCCAGCAGCTTAGGAGGGTATACGCAGTATTTT CASSLGGYTQYF